A selection of T cell receptor beta chains follows, all from one sample in a study of blood T cell repertoires in COVID-19. Using immunoSEQ multiplex PCR, the repertoire was profiled, and TCRdb retains in-frame clones only, with some absent. The repertoire holds 75,000 to 100,000 clones, with approximately 88% as singletons. Material for sequencing was peripheral blood. These receptors all come from a man between 70 and 80 years old with acute or convalescent COVID-19. Both conserved end residues are part of each CDR3. Each record gives: J gene, D gene, V gene, clone size, CDR3 DNA, CDR3 protein. A D gene is named only where the DNA matches it firmly. For some rows the clone size is stated as once, few or many, or as a class when expanded; others skip it.

j_call: TRBJ1-5; d_call: .; v_call: TRBV4-3; clone_size: .; cdr3_nt: TGCGCCAGCAGACGAATCCTTTCTGTACGGTCTAGCAATCAGCCCCAGCATTTT; cdr3_aa: CASRRILSVRSSNQPQHF
j_call: TRBJ2-1; d_call: .; v_call: TRBV7-7; clone_size: once; cdr3_nt: TGTGCTAGCAGCATTGGGCCCTCCGGCCCCTACAATGAGCAGTTCTTC; cdr3_aa: CASSIGPSGPYNEQFF
j_call: TRBJ2-1; d_call: TRBD2; v_call: TRBV28; clone_size: .; cdr3_nt: TGTGCCAGCAGACGTACGGGACTAGCGAATGAGCAGTTCTTC; cdr3_aa: CASRRTGLANEQFF
j_call: TRBJ1-2; d_call: TRBD1; v_call: TRBV19; clone_size: .; cdr3_nt: TGTGCCAGTAGTGCGGACAGGGCTTTTAACTATGGCTACACCTTC; cdr3_aa: CASSADRAFNYGYTF
j_call: TRBJ1-2; d_call: .; v_call: TRBV5-1; clone_size: .; cdr3_nt: TGCGCCAGCAGCTCAGACAATTATGGCTACACCTTC; cdr3_aa: CASSSDNYGYTF
j_call: TRBJ2-2; d_call: TRBD2; v_call: TRBV20-1; clone_size: .; cdr3_nt: TGCAGTGCTAGTGATAGCGGGAGGGTCCTCACCGGGGAGCTGTTTTTT; cdr3_aa: CSASDSGRVLTGELFF
j_call: TRBJ2-7; d_call: .; v_call: TRBV27; clone_size: .; cdr3_nt: TGTGCCAGCAGTTTAGCGGGCAGCTACTTCTACGAGCAGTACTTC; cdr3_aa: CASSLAGSYFYEQYF
j_call: TRBJ2-1; d_call: .; v_call: TRBV19; clone_size: .; cdr3_nt: TGTGCCAGTAGCCTCACAGGACGTCAGTTCTTC; cdr3_aa: CASSLTGRQFF
j_call: TRBJ2-2; d_call: TRBD2; v_call: TRBV20-1; clone_size: .; cdr3_nt: TGCAGTGCTAGTGGGGGACTAGCGGCTACCGGGGAGCTGTTTTTT; cdr3_aa: CSASGGLAATGELFF
j_call: TRBJ1-4; d_call: .; v_call: TRBV4-3; clone_size: .; cdr3_nt: TGCGCCAGCAGCCAAGACCTCCCCCTCTCACTAGGAGATGAAAAACTGTTTTTT; cdr3_aa: CASSQDLPLSLGDEKLFF
j_call: TRBJ2-6; d_call: .; v_call: TRBV6-2/TRBV6-3; clone_size: once; cdr3_nt: TGTGCCAGCAGTTACTCTAGTGGCAGGGTGGCTGGGGCCAACGTCCTGACTTTC; cdr3_aa: CASSYSSGRVAGANVLTF
j_call: TRBJ1-4; d_call: TRBD1; v_call: TRBV28; clone_size: once; cdr3_nt: TGTGCCAGCAGTTTCTCGCGAATCGGACAGGGGGAGGCTGAAAAACTGTTTTTT; cdr3_aa: CASSFSRIGQGEAEKLFF
j_call: TRBJ2-7; d_call: TRBD1; v_call: TRBV28; clone_size: .; cdr3_nt: TGTGCCAGCAGTTACAACCGGGACAGACTCTACGAGCAGTACTTC; cdr3_aa: CASSYNRDRLYEQYF
j_call: TRBJ1-6; d_call: TRBD1; v_call: TRBV7-2; clone_size: .; cdr3_nt: TGTGCCAGCACCCAACAGGGGGCACCCCTCCACTTT; cdr3_aa: CASTQQGAPLHF
j_call: TRBJ1-4; d_call: TRBD1; v_call: TRBV4-3; clone_size: .; cdr3_nt: TGCGCCAGCAGCCATGGGACAGGGAATGAAAAACTGTTTTTT; cdr3_aa: CASSHGTGNEKLFF
j_call: TRBJ2-3; d_call: TRBD1; v_call: TRBV28; clone_size: .; cdr3_nt: TGTGCCAGCAGCGGTGACAGGGTAGATACGCAGTATTTT; cdr3_aa: CASSGDRVDTQYF
j_call: TRBJ2-7; d_call: TRBD2; v_call: TRBV19; clone_size: .; cdr3_nt: TGTGCCAGTAGTATACGGGGGGACGGTCGGGGGCAGTACTTC; cdr3_aa: CASSIRGDGRGQYF
j_call: TRBJ1-4; d_call: TRBD1; v_call: TRBV5-1; clone_size: .; cdr3_nt: TGCGCCAGCAGCGCTTCTACCGGGACAGGGAATGAAAAACTGTTTTTT; cdr3_aa: CASSASTGTGNEKLFF
j_call: TRBJ2-2; d_call: TRBD1; v_call: TRBV7-3; clone_size: .; cdr3_nt: TGTGCCAGCAGCTTACCGACAGGGACGATGAGCACCGGGGAGCTGTTTTTT; cdr3_aa: CASSLPTGTMSTGELFF
j_call: TRBJ2-7; d_call: TRBD2; v_call: TRBV5-1; clone_size: .; cdr3_nt: TGCGCCAGCAGCTTGGGGGCTAGCGGGTTATTCTTC; cdr3_aa: CASSLGASGLFF
j_call: TRBJ1-2; d_call: TRBD1; v_call: TRBV11-2; clone_size: few; cdr3_nt: TGTGCCAGCAGCTTAACGGACAGGGCAAACTATGGCTACACCTTC; cdr3_aa: CASSLTDRANYGYTF
j_call: TRBJ2-1; d_call: .; v_call: TRBV27; clone_size: once; cdr3_nt: TGTGCCAGCAGTTTCTATTTCGGGCAGGGGTCCTACAATGAGCAGTTCTTC; cdr3_aa: CASSFYFGQGSYNEQFF
j_call: TRBJ2-2; d_call: TRBD2; v_call: TRBV29-1; clone_size: .; cdr3_nt: TGCAGCGGAACTAGCGGTACGAACACCGGGGAGCTGTTTTTT; cdr3_aa: CSGTSGTNTGELFF
j_call: TRBJ2-7; d_call: TRBD2; v_call: TRBV6-8; clone_size: .; cdr3_nt: TGTGCCAGACCTAGCGGGAGGTTCTACGAGCAGTACTTC; cdr3_aa: CARPSGRFYEQYF
j_call: TRBJ2-3; d_call: TRBD2; v_call: TRBV7-9; clone_size: .; cdr3_nt: TGTGCCAGCAGCCCTCCTGGCGGGGGGGCCCCCTACCGCGCAGATACGCAGTATTTT; cdr3_aa: CASSPPGGGAPYRADTQYF
j_call: TRBJ2-1; d_call: TRBD2; v_call: TRBV5-1; clone_size: .; cdr3_nt: TGCGCCAGCAGCTTGTTAGCGGGAGGCCACAATGAGCAGTTCTTC; cdr3_aa: CASSLLAGGHNEQFF
j_call: TRBJ1-2; d_call: TRBD1; v_call: TRBV6-4; clone_size: .; cdr3_nt: TGTGCCAGCAGTGACCAACCCGGGACAGGGTTCTATGGCTACACCTTC; cdr3_aa: CASSDQPGTGFYGYTF
j_call: TRBJ1-4; d_call: .; v_call: TRBV29-1; clone_size: .; cdr3_nt: TGCAGCGTTGGTCGGACTAATGAAAAACTGTTTTTT; cdr3_aa: CSVGRTNEKLFF
j_call: TRBJ2-2; d_call: TRBD2; v_call: TRBV13; clone_size: once; cdr3_nt: TGTGCCAGCAGCCCCCTAGCGGGAGAGGAGCTGTTTTTT; cdr3_aa: CASSPLAGEELFF
j_call: TRBJ1-4; d_call: .; v_call: TRBV19; clone_size: .; cdr3_nt: TGTGCCAGTAGTACCGACAGTGCAACTAATGAAAAACTGTTTTTT; cdr3_aa: CASSTDSATNEKLFF
j_call: TRBJ2-3; d_call: .; v_call: TRBV7-2; clone_size: .; cdr3_nt: TGTGCCAGCAGCTCTCAGAGGGACAATCTGCAGTATTTT; cdr3_aa: CASSSQRDNLQYF
j_call: TRBJ1-2; d_call: .; v_call: TRBV6-5; clone_size: .; cdr3_nt: TGTGCCAGCAGTCTACAGGCAAACTATGGCTACACCTTC; cdr3_aa: CASSLQANYGYTF
j_call: TRBJ2-3; d_call: TRBD2; v_call: TRBV10-2; clone_size: .; cdr3_nt: TGCGCCAGCAGTGAACCCCTCGGGGGGGCAGATACGCAGTATTTT; cdr3_aa: CASSEPLGGADTQYF
j_call: TRBJ1-1; d_call: TRBD1; v_call: TRBV24-1; clone_size: .; cdr3_nt: TGTGCCACCAGTGACTCACGCACGGACAGGTTGAACACTGAAGCTTTCTTT; cdr3_aa: CATSDSRTDRLNTEAFF
j_call: TRBJ1-2; d_call: .; v_call: TRBV15; clone_size: .; cdr3_nt: TGTGCCACCAGCCCGGACACAAACTATGGCTACACCTTC; cdr3_aa: CATSPDTNYGYTF
j_call: TRBJ1-5; d_call: .; v_call: TRBV2; clone_size: .; cdr3_nt: TGTGCCAGCAGTCTATCCGGGGGTCAGCCCCAGCATTTT; cdr3_aa: CASSLSGGQPQHF
j_call: TRBJ2-2; d_call: TRBD1; v_call: TRBV30; clone_size: .; cdr3_nt: TGTGCCAGCCGGGACAGGGGTCGGAACACCGGGGAGCTGTTTTTT; cdr3_aa: CASRDRGRNTGELFF
j_call: TRBJ1-4; d_call: .; v_call: TRBV15; clone_size: once; cdr3_nt: TGTGCCACCAGCAGAGGATCTGGGGCCTATGAAAAACTGTTTTTT; cdr3_aa: CATSRGSGAYEKLFF
j_call: TRBJ1-1; d_call: .; v_call: TRBV27; clone_size: .; cdr3_nt: TGTGCCAGCAGTTGGCGGGGGACTAAGAACACTGAAGCTTTCTTT; cdr3_aa: CASSWRGTKNTEAFF
j_call: TRBJ1-5; d_call: TRBD1; v_call: TRBV20-1; clone_size: .; cdr3_nt: TGCAGTGCTAGTCCCGGACAGGGCTACCAGCCCCAGCATTTT; cdr3_aa: CSASPGQGYQPQHF
j_call: TRBJ2-1; d_call: .; v_call: TRBV28; clone_size: .; cdr3_nt: TGTGCCAGCAGTCTTCTAGCATCTGAGCAGTTCTTC; cdr3_aa: CASSLLASEQFF
j_call: TRBJ1-1; d_call: .; v_call: TRBV10-3; clone_size: .; cdr3_nt: TGTGCCATCAGCTCCAGGGGCCAAAACACTGAAGCTTTCTTT; cdr3_aa: CAISSRGQNTEAFF
j_call: TRBJ2-2; d_call: TRBD1; v_call: TRBV10-3; clone_size: .; cdr3_nt: TGTGCCATCAAGGGGTGGACAGGGGGCCACGGGGAGCTGTTTTTT; cdr3_aa: CAIKGWTGGHGELFF
j_call: TRBJ2-1; d_call: .; v_call: TRBV24-1; clone_size: .; cdr3_nt: TGTGCCACCAGTGATCCCTCTAGCAATGAGCAGTTCTTC; cdr3_aa: CATSDPSSNEQFF
j_call: TRBJ2-7; d_call: .; v_call: TRBV19; clone_size: .; cdr3_nt: TGTGCCAGTAGTATGTTTATAAGGGGCTCCTACGAGCAGTACTTC; cdr3_aa: CASSMFIRGSYEQYF
j_call: TRBJ2-1; d_call: TRBD2; v_call: TRBV4-1; clone_size: .; cdr3_nt: TGCGCCAGCAGCCATGGAAGCGGGGGGGCAAACAATGAGCAGTTCTTC; cdr3_aa: CASSHGSGGANNEQFF
j_call: TRBJ1-5; d_call: .; v_call: TRBV19; clone_size: .; cdr3_nt: TGTGCCAGTAGTATTGAGGATCATCAGCCCCAGCATTTT; cdr3_aa: CASSIEDHQPQHF
j_call: TRBJ2-3; d_call: .; v_call: TRBV28; clone_size: few; cdr3_nt: TGTGCCAGCAGAGACCAGGGCCGGGATACGCAGTATTTT; cdr3_aa: CASRDQGRDTQYF
j_call: TRBJ2-2; d_call: .; v_call: TRBV2; clone_size: .; cdr3_nt: TGTGCCAGCAGTGGACAATCGGACACCGGGGAGCTGTTTTTT; cdr3_aa: CASSGQSDTGELFF
j_call: TRBJ1-5; d_call: TRBD1; v_call: TRBV6-5; clone_size: .; cdr3_nt: TGTGCCAGCAGGCTACAGGGGGATCAGCCCCAGCATTTT; cdr3_aa: CASRLQGDQPQHF
j_call: TRBJ2-3; d_call: .; v_call: TRBV5-1; clone_size: once; cdr3_nt: TGCGCCAGCAGCTTGGACAGCACTAGCACAGATACGCAGTATTTT; cdr3_aa: CASSLDSTSTDTQYF